This T cell receptor beta chain was captured by sequencing in a study of T-cell memory formation after mild COVID-19. About the research overall: Clusters of TCRs were largely donor specific.

MiXCR, applied by TCRdb to the 5' RACE reads, yields one record per CDR3 protein. The repertoire consists of over 350,000 distinct CDR3 sequences, with 16% occurring once and the leading ten covering approximately 21%. This clonotype has a handful of counts. V lost 2 bases and J 2 bases, leaving 14 bases between the germline ends. CDR1 is SGHTA, CDR2 FQGNSA, per germline. The CDR3 length is 16 residues. The gene calls are TRBV7-2 and TRBJ2-3; D may be TRBD2 (7 bases). The clonotype comes from a man between 18 and 29 years old who had mild COVID-19 (a few samples of this study predate the infection). Cell type and time point are not known. The sequenced material came from PBMCs or a T cell subset sorted from them (not recorded which). CDR3 region: CASSLRGAIPTDTQYF. The CDR3 DNA reads TGTGCCAGCAGCTTACGGGGGGCTATACCCACAGATACGCAGTATTTT.